This TCR beta chain is drawn from a study of naive and memory T cell subsets. Separate alpha and beta amplification began at the second PCR step. The beta constant-region primer was an equimolar mix of two oligonucleotides covering TRBC1 and TRBC2. Four rounds of PCR amplified the ligated cDNA using nested alpha and beta constant-region primers plus SP2. Ligation attached a single-stranded oligonucleotide with a 12-nucleotide UMI and the SP2 primer to the cDNA 3' end. TCRdb ran MiXCR on the UMI-ligation and nested PCR reads and lists one entry per CDR3 protein. Among about 23,000 distinct CDR3 sequences listed, 8.5% to 10% were seen once. This clonotype was recorded many times. The sequenced sample was central memory CD8+ T cells from blood. The sequence came from a human donor in good health.

DNA for the CDR3: TGTGCCTGGAGTGTCTCCAGGACAGGGGATGGCTACACCTTC. Its protein product is CAWSVSRTGDGYTF. The chain recombines TRBV30 with TRBJ1-2, with 9 bases matching TRBD1. V gave up 0 bases and J gave up 6 bases; unmatched junction bases: 5. The CDR3 is made up of 14 amino acids. Germline V gene lookup returns CDR1 GTSNPN and CDR2 SVGIG (reference sequence).